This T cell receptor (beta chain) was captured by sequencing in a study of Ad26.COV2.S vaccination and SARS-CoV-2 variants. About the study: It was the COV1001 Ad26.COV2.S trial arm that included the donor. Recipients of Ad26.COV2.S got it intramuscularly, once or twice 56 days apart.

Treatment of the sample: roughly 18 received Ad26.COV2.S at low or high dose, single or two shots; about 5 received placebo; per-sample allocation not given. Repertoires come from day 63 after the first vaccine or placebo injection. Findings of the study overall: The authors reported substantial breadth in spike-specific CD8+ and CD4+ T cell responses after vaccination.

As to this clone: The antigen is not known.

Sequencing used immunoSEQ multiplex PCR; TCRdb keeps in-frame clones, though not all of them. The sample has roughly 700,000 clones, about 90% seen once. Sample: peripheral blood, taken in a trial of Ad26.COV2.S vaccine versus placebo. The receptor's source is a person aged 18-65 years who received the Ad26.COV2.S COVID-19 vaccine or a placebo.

This CDR3 is CASKRGNTGELFF. In nucleotides, the CDR3 is TGTGCCAGCAAGCGGGGGAACACCGGGGAGCTGTTTTTT. The V and J genes are TRBV6-5 and TRBJ2-2; TRBD2 aligns across 7 bases. V lost 7 bases to trimming and J lost 1 base; unmatched junction nucleotides: 0. CDR3 length equals 13 residues. Germline assignment: CDR1 MNHEY and CDR2 SVGAGI.